This TCR beta chain was sequenced during a study of Ad26.COV2.S vaccination and SARS-CoV-2 variants. Overall study: Donor got 5x10^10 or 1x10^11 viral particles of Ad26.COV2.S.

Method: immunoSEQ multiplex PCR; TCRdb's copy keeps in-frame clones and lacks some. Found here are over 400,000 clones, about 91% of them singletons; the top ten hold over 2.5%. This CDR3 spans 18 amino acids. Treatment described: 19 received Ad26.COV2.S at low or high dose, single or two shots; 5 received placebo; per-sample allocation not given. The study sampled participants on day 63 after the first vaccine or placebo injection. This clonotype was sampled from a person aged 18 to 59 who received the Ad26.COV2.S COVID-19 vaccine or a placebo. The starting material was peripheral blood, obtained in a trial of Ad26.COV2.S vaccine versus placebo. This chain links TRBV12-2 with TRBJ2-2; the table gives TRBD1 as D, unverified against the DNA. TRBV12-2 is designated a pseudogene. CDR3 region: CASPRPGGGTGDTGELFF. The CDR3 DNA reads as TGTGCAAGTCCCCGACCTGGGGGGGGGACAGGGGACACCGGGGAGCTGTTTTTT.